This TCR beta chain originates from a study of T cells in localized non-small cell lung cancer. Sequencing was performed with immunoSEQ multiplex PCR; in TCRdb, only in-frame clones are kept and a portion is missing. The repertoire holds 1,500 or so clones, with about a third as singletons. V shed 7 bases and J shed 3 bases, with 16 bases lying between them. From germline, CDR1 is WNHNN and CDR2 SYGVQD (reference sequence). The CDR3 totals 15 residues. The chain employs TRBV10-1 and TRBJ1-3; weak D call: TRBD1 (5 bases). Material: normal lung tissue next to the tumor, obtained before any cancer treatment. This sequence originates from a male donor aged 60 or older with stage II squamous cell lung carcinoma. CDR3 loop: CASTHGRGVGNTIYF. The DNA for the CDR3 is TGCGCCAGCACCCACGGACGGGGGGTTGGAAACACCATATATTTT.